Below, 8 T cell receptor beta chains from the same sample are listed, as sequenced in a study of cytomegalovirus exposure and HLA in healthy donors (dated by TCRdb to about 2017). Library construction relied on the immunoSEQ multiplex PCR assay. For the multiplex PCR, a mixture combining 60 forward primers for TCR Vbeta segments and 13 reverse primers for TCR Jbeta segments was used. TCRdb re-hosts the immuneACCESS table, in-frame sequences only. Its copies lack some clones; in the studies checked, an unresolved V gene accounts for under half of them, and the cause for the rest is not known. Within this sample are about 160,000 clones, with 75% to 85% of them counted one time only. The top ten clonotypes cover about 3.5% of the sample. Specimen: PBMCs. The receptors originated from a human donor in good health.

In nucleotides, the CDR3 is TGCGCCAGCAGCGGTACTAGCGGGCCTACAAGGGGGGAGCTGTTTTTT. Its translation: CASSGTSGPTRGELFF. The chain has TRBV5-1 and TRBJ2-2, with 9 nucleotides matching TRBD2. Germline lookup yields CDR1 SGHRS and CDR2 YFSETQ. CDR3 length: 16 residues. V was clipped by 4 bases and J by 8 bases; unmatched bases: 12.

This clone was recorded once. This chain uses TRBV27 with TRBJ1-5; TRBD1 agrees at 7 bases. The CDR3 totals 18 residues. Trimming took 6 bases from V and 2 from J; bases not matched to a gene: 16. Germline loops: CDR1 MNHEY, CDR2 SMNVEV (reference sequence). CDR3 in DNA: TGTGCCAGCAGACACAGGGGAGGACACAAATCGGGCAATCAGCCCCAGCATTTT. It is translated as CASRHRGGHKSGNQPQHF.

The chain uses TRBV19 and TRBJ2-3; 7 bases align to TRBD1. The CDR3 totals 14 residues. V trimming: 4 bases; J trimming: 6 bases; junction bases outside the gene matches: 7. From germline, CDR1 is LNHDA and CDR2 SQIVND (reference sequence). The CDR3 bases are TGTGCCAGTAGTAGAAGGGACAGTGAGGATACGCAGTATTTT. It codes for CASSRRDSEDTQYF. Combining the CDR3 with reference TRBV19 and TRBJ2-3 gives the whole variable domain DGGITQSPKYLFRKEGQNVTLSCEQNLNHDAMYWYRQDPGQGLRLIYYSQIVNDFQKGDIAEGYSVSREKKESFPLTVTSAQKNPTAFYLCASSRRDSEDTQYFGPGTRLTVL.

The CDR3 loop is CASSFPSGGAAETQYF. For the CDR3, the DNA is TGTGCCAGCAGCTTCCCTAGCGGGGGGGCCGCGGAGACCCAGTACTTC. V and J are TRBV11-2 and TRBJ2-5, with 12 positions matching TRBD2. J was trimmed by 5 bases and V by 3 bases; bases with no gene match: 7. The CDR3 totals 16 residues. Per the germline V gene, CDR1 is SGHAT and CDR2 is FQNNGV.

CDR3 amino acids: CASRDSLYEQYF. For the CDR3, the DNA is TGTGCCAGCAGGGACAGTCTCTACGAGCAGTACTTC. V and J are TRBV6-6 and TRBJ2-7, with D possibly being TRBD1 (6 bases). V lost 6 bases and J 3 bases, leaving 9 bases between the germline ends. The germline V gene has CDR1 MNHNY and CDR2 SVGAGI (reference sequence). The CDR3 sequence is 12 residues long.

This chain connects TRBV28 to TRBJ2-6; D unresolved. V lost 6 bases, J lost 0 bases, and 9 bases lay in between. The CDR3 has 15 amino acids. CDR1 and CDR2 (germline): MDHEN, SYDVKM. CDR3 amino acids: CASSYRSSGANVLTF. Here the CDR3 DNA reads TGTGCCAGCAGCTACAGAAGCTCTGGGGCCAACGTCCTGACTTTC.

The chain employs TRBV7-2 and TRBJ2-7; maybe TRBD1 (6 bases). The germline V gene has CDR1 SGHTA and CDR2 FQGNSA. This CDR3 contains 15 residues. V lost 2 bases, J lost 3 bases, and 14 bases lay in between. CDR3 in amino acids: CASSLSQGNYYEQYF. The CDR3 DNA follows: TGTGCCAGCAGCTTATCACAGGGAAACTACTACGAGCAGTACTTC.

The CDR3 region is CASSIQAQETQYF. CDR3 coding DNA: TGTGCCAGCAGTATCCAGGCCCAAGAGACCCAGTACTTC. The chain links TRBV28 to TRBJ2-5; D is unclear. CDR3 length equals 13 residues. The germline V and J ends were trimmed by 5 bases and 1 base, with 8 bases remaining between them. In germline, CDR1 is MDHEN, CDR2 SYDVKM.